The clone carrying this TCR beta chain was observed once. The antigen remains unidentified. These data are taken from a study of shared clonotypes between healthy human individuals. Points from the study as a whole: In contrast to clonotypes shared by all four donors, non-shared clonotypes had lower generation probabilities. Depth was large, yet rarefaction showed that sorted-subset sequencing was incomplete.

Splitting of CD4+ cells produced CD45RA+ naive and CD45RA-negative memory subsets. Sequenced by immunoSEQ multiplex PCR; TCRdb stores in-frame clones only, minus some. The profile shows about 2 million clones, roughly 94% of them singletons. Sample: naive CD4+ T cells sorted from blood. Subset indicated: CD45RA+ positively selected. The receptor was derived from a man younger than 35 in good health.

DNA for the CDR3: TGTGCCAGCAGCACAGGGGACGGACTGCAAGAGACCCAGTACTTC. Its translation is CASSTGDGLQETQYF. The gene calls are TRBV7-9 and TRBJ2-5, with TRBD1 matching over 7 bases. CDR3 size: 15 residues. Trimming took 5 bases from V and 2 from J; bases not matched to a gene: 8. The germline V gene has CDR1 SEHNR and CDR2 FQNEAQ (reference sequence).